This TCR beta chain emerged from a study of cytomegalovirus exposure and HLA in healthy donors. Study-level points and caveats: Most TCR sequences proved rare, with some public TCRs found in many donors.

Clones were sequenced by immunoSEQ multiplex PCR, and TCRdb holds only the in-frame ones, with some missing. Altogether 120,000 or so clones are present, approximately 90% being singletons, with the ten largest covering less than 2%. For this clone: No antigen is known for it.

The V end lost 2 bases, the J end lost 6 bases, and 13 bases lay between the germline ends. The CDR3 sequence is 14 residues long. CDR1 GTSNPN and CDR2 SVGIG come from the germline V gene (reference sequence). The TCR comes from a woman younger than 30 in good health and CMV-seronegative. Sequenced: PBMCs. The rearrangement links TRBV30 to TRBJ1-4, with D perhaps TRBD1 (5 bases). CDR3 residues: CAWSPGGKDEKLFF. The CDR3 DNA sequence: TGTGCCTGGAGTCCCGGGGGGAAGGATGAAAAACTGTTTTTT.